This TCR beta chain appears in the sequencing data of a study of T-cell memory formation after mild COVID-19. Study at large: Largely donor-specific TCR clusters were found. Regarding the study as a whole: The authors did not confirm SARS-CoV-2 specificity of second-wave clones peaking day 37. Clones shrinking between day 15 and 85 showed a balanced CD4/CD8 split, and those that grew later tilted toward CD4+.

Turning to this clonotype: Its target is unknown.

After 5'RACE with constant-segment primers, TCR alpha and TCR beta cDNA libraries carrying sample barcodes and UMIs were obtained. TCRdb re-called the 5' RACE reads with MiXCR, one entry per CDR3 protein. The data show about 400,000 distinct CDR3 sequences, about 24% seen once. Germline V gene lookup returns CDR1 DFQATT and CDR2 SNEGSKA (reference sequence). V dropped 5 bases and J dropped 7 bases, with 15 bases sitting between them. There are 12 residues in the CDR3. The chain carries TRBV20-1 and TRBJ2-7; D call uncertain. The receptor's source is an adult woman who had mild COVID-19 (a few samples of this study predate the infection). Cell type and time point are not known. The sequenced material came from PBMCs or a T cell subset sorted from them (not recorded which). CDR3 DNA: TGCAGTGCTGGAACTGAGTTGGGGGAGCAGTACTTC. This codes for CSAGTELGEQYF.